A selection of T cell receptor beta chains follows, all from one sample in a study of blood T cell repertoires in COVID-19. The assay was immunoSEQ multiplex PCR, and TCRdb's table has in-frame clones only and misses some. The sample records 350,000 to 400,000 clones, around 87% being singletons. The specimen sequenced was peripheral blood. These receptors came from a man between 18 and 29 years old with active or convalescent COVID-19. Both conserved end residues are part of each CDR3. The D gene is left open where the match is weak. For some rows the clone size is stated as once, few or many, or as a class when expanded; others skip it.

CDR3aa,CDR3nt,j_gene,abundance,d_gene,v_gene
CASSPITGTGWKLFF,TGTGCCAGCTCACCTATTACCGGGACAGGGTGGAAACTGTTTTTT,TRBJ1-4,.,TRBD1,TRBV18
CASSLYEGGGNTIYF,TGTGCCAGCAGTTTATATGAGGGTGGAGGAAACACCATATATTTT,TRBJ1-3,.,.,TRBV27
CARRTGNTGELFF,TGCGCCAGGAGGACAGGGAACACCGGGGAGCTGTTTTTT,TRBJ2-2,.,TRBD1,TRBV10-1
CASRSISGKNTGELFF,TGTGCCAGCAGATCTATTAGCGGGAAGAACACCGGGGAGCTGTTTTTT,TRBJ2-2,.,TRBD2,TRBV3-1/TRBV3-2
CASSLSGGAGDTQYF,TGTGCCAGCAGTTTATCCGGGGGGGCGGGAGATACGCAGTATTTT,TRBJ2-3,once,TRBD2,TRBV27
CASRLGTGGRNEQFF,TGTGCCAGCAGGTTGGGGACAGGGGGCAGGAATGAGCAGTTCTTC,TRBJ2-1,.,TRBD1,TRBV11-2
CASRTEREGKNEQFF,TGTGCCAGCAGAACCGAGCGGGAGGGCAAAAATGAGCAGTTCTTC,TRBJ2-1,.,TRBD2,TRBV28
CASRSSSGGGYEQYF,TGCGCCAGCCGTTCGAGTAGCGGGGGGGGCTACGAGCAGTACTTC,TRBJ2-7,.,TRBD2,TRBV4-1
CASTGAPQETQYF,TGTGCCAGCACCGGGGCTCCACAAGAGACCCAGTACTTC,TRBJ2-5,.,.,TRBV7-9
CASGQGGSGGELFF,TGTGCTAGTGGCCAGGGGGGTAGTGGCGGGGAGCTGTTTTTT,TRBJ2-2,.,.,TRBV12-5
CASSPGGGSGYTF,TGTGCCAGCAGTCCCGGGGGGGGTAGCGGCTACACCTTC,TRBJ1-2,.,.,TRBV27
CSSRPFREVGDTQYF,TGCAGCTCCCGCCCCTTTCGGGAGGTGGGAGATACGCAGTATTTT,TRBJ2-3,.,TRBD2,TRBV29-1
CASGTRPRGSGTEAFF,TGTGCCAGCGGAACCCGACCGCGGGGGAGCGGAACTGAAGCTTTCTTT,TRBJ1-1,.,.,TRBV27
CASKRDRERSEKLFF,TGTGCCAGCAAAAGGGACAGGGAACGGAGTGAAAAACTGTTTTTT,TRBJ1-4,.,TRBD1,TRBV6-5
CASTGPGGNEQFF,TGTGCCAGTACCGGCCCTGGGGGGAATGAGCAGTTCTTC,TRBJ2-1,.,.,TRBV2